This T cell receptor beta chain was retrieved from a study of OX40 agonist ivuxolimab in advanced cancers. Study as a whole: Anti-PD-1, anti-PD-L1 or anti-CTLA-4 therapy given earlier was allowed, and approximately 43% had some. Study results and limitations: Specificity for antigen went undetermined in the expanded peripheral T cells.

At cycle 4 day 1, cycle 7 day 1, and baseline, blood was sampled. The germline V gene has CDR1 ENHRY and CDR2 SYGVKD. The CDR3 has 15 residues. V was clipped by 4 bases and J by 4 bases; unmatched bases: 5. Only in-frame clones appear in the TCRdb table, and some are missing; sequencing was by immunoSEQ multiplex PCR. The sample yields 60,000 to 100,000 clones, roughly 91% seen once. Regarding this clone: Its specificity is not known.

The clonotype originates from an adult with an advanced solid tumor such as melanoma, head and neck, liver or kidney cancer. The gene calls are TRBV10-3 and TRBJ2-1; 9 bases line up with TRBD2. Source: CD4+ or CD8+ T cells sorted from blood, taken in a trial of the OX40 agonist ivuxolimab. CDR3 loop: CAISVSTSGYNEQFF. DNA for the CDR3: TGTGCCATCAGTGTCTCGACTAGCGGATACAATGAGCAGTTCTTC.